This passage covers 18 T cell receptor beta chains from one sample sequenced in a study of graft-versus-host responses after intestinal transplantation. No antigen has been assigned to these receptors. Assay: immunoSEQ multiplex PCR; the TCRdb copy retains only in-frame clones and omits some. The data show nearly 95,000 clones, more than 85% seen once. Sequenced material: unstimulated CD8+ T cells sorted from spleen or lymph node cells, taken before intestinal transplant. These TCRs come from a human donor who received an intestinal transplant.

This chain joins TRBV27 and TRBJ2-7; 8 positions match TRBD2. CDR3 length equals 15 residues. Germline trimming cut 6 bases from V and 2 bases from J; bases unmatched to any gene: 9. Germline CDR1 and CDR2: MNHEY and SMNVEV (reference sequence). The CDR3 spells CASRRNSGATYEQYF. In DNA form, the CDR3 reads TGTGCCAGCAGGAGGAATAGCGGGGCCACCTACGAGCAGTACTTC.

This clone was counted a single time. The V gene is TRBV28, the J gene TRBJ2-2; TRBD1 agrees at 7 bases. The CDR3 consists of 18 residues. V shed 2 bases, J shed 0 bases, and the junction held 9 bases outside the gene matches. Germline CDR1 reads MDHEN; CDR2 reads SYDVKM. The CDR3 DNA reads TGTGCCAGCAGTTTAAGGGACAGAGACTTATCGAACACCGGGGAGCTGTTTTTT. Translation: CASSLRDRDLSNTGELFF.

V usage is TRBV5-5 and J usage is TRBJ2-3, with TRBD2 identical over 7 bases. This CDR3 is built from 15 residues. CDR1 is SGHKS, CDR2 YYEKEE, per germline (reference sequence). J lost 3 bases, V lost 4 bases, and 8 bases had no gene match. Written as DNA, the CDR3 is TGTGCCAGCAGCCCCCCGGGGGGTAGAACAGATACGCAGTATTTT. Its protein is CASSPPGGRTDTQYF.

The table lists this clone with a count of one. This CDR3 is CASSLGPSGGVSTDTQYF. The CDR3 DNA sequence: TGTGCCAGCAGCTTGGGGCCTAGCGGGGGGGTAAGCACAGATACGCAGTATTTT. The V and J genes are TRBV5-6 and TRBJ2-3, with 12 bases matching TRBD2. V dropped 0 bases and J dropped 0; count of bases not matched to a gene: 5. This CDR3 has 18 amino acids. Germline V lookup: CDR1 SGHDT, CDR2 YYEEEE. Supplemented by reference TRBV5-6 and TRBJ2-3, the full variable domain reads DAGVTQSPTHLIKTRGQQVTLRCSPKSGHDTVSWYQQALGQGPQFIFQYYEEEERQRGNFPDRFSGHQFPNYSSELNVNALLLGDSALYLCASSLGPSGGVSTDTQYFGPGTRLTVL.

The rearrangement uses TRBV4-3 and TRBJ2-3; 7 positions agree with TRBD2. The V gene's germline CDR1 is LGHNA and CDR2 YSLEER. This CDR3 region has 14 residues. The V segment lost 4 bases and the J segment 4 bases; nucleotides outside the gene matches: 5. In nucleotides, the CDR3 is TGCGCCAGCAGCCGCGGGACTACCTCAGATACGCAGTATTTT. Its translation is CASSRGTTSDTQYF.

The chain uses TRBV15 and TRBJ1-5; a possible D gene is TRBD1 (6 bases). Between the trimmed V and J ends, which lost 0 bases and 2 bases, there was a span of 14 bases. Germline V gives CDR1 LNHNV, CDR2 YYDKDF (reference sequence). The CDR3 sequence is 17 residues long. The CDR3 sequence: CATSRDFSGAGNQPQHF. In DNA, the CDR3 is TGTGCCACCAGCAGAGATTTCTCAGGGGCTGGCAATCAGCCCCAGCATTTT.

This clone was detected only a few times. The chain employs TRBV7-2 and TRBJ1-1, with a possible D match to TRBD1 (5 bases). The CDR3 totals 14 residues. The V end was cut by 5 bases, the J end by 3 bases, with 13 bases between. CDR1 is SGHTA and CDR2 is FQGNSA in the germline V gene. The CDR3 region has the DNA TGTGCCAGCAGCCCCGACGGGGGGGACACTGAAGCTTTCTTT. This gives the protein CASSPDGGDTEAFF.

V and J are TRBV9 and TRBJ1-3; a possible D gene is TRBD1 (6 bases). Germline CDR1 and CDR2: SGDLS and YYNGEE. V was shortened by 2 bases and J by 2 bases, with 14 bases between the two germline ends. The length of the CDR3 is 16 residues. CDR3 region: CASSVHTGMAGNTIYF. The CDR3, as DNA: TGTGCCAGCAGCGTCCATACAGGGATGGCTGGAAACACCATATATTTT.

The chain is built from TRBV2 and TRBJ2-7; the D is unclear. This CDR3 comprises 13 residues. Trimming pared 0 bases from V and 6 bases from J, leaving 9 bases between. The germline CDR1 and CDR2 sequences are SNHLY and FYNNEI. CDR3 sequence reads: CASSEAGRLEQYF. For the CDR3, the DNA is TGTGCCAGCAGTGAAGCAGGAAGACTCGAGCAGTACTTC.

The chain recombines TRBV4-3 with TRBJ2-7; possible D gene TRBD1, 5 bases. V lost 0 bases and J lost 0, with 12 bases in between. There are 16 residues in the CDR3. Germline loops: CDR1 LGHNA, CDR2 YSLEER. The CDR3 bases are TGCGCCAGCAGCCAAGATGGGGCAGGCACCTCCTACGAGCAGTACTTC. This codes for CASSQDGAGTSYEQYF.

V and J are TRBV29-1 and TRBJ2-3, with 10 bases fitting TRBD1. Trimming took 6 bases from V and 2 from J; bases not matched to a gene: 11. Per the germline V gene, CDR1 is SQVTM and CDR2 is ANQGSEA. This CDR3 comprises 16 residues. CDR3 nucleotides: TGCAGCGTCGACCCTGGGGACAGGGGACCCACAGATACGCAGTATTTT. Amino acid sequence: CSVDPGDRGPTDTQYF.

The genes are TRBV15 and TRBJ2-7; tentative D call: TRBD1 (6 bases). Germline CDR1 reads LNHNV; CDR2 reads YYDKDF (reference sequence). The CDR3 is made up of 13 amino acids. Trimming removed 4 bases from V and 3 bases from J, with 10 bases in between. CDR3 DNA sequence: TGTGCCACCAGCACCGACAGGCTCTACGAGCAGTACTTC. Protein: CATSTDRLYEQYF. The full variable domain, rest sourced from reference TRBV15 and TRBJ2-7, is DAMVIQNPRYQVTQFGKPVTLSCSQTLNHNVMYWYQQKSSQAPKLLFHYYDKDFNNEADTPDNFQSRRPNTSFCFLDIRSPGLGDTAMYLCATSTDRLYEQYFGPGTRLTVT.

This chain links TRBV14 with TRBJ2-5; 7 bases match TRBD1. V lost 2 bases to trimming and J lost 3 bases; unmatched junction nucleotides: 12. CDR3 length equals 17 residues. CDR1 is SGHDN, CDR2 FVKESK, per germline. CDR3 sequence: CASSQTVPGTAEETQYF. CDR3 DNA: TGTGCCAGCAGCCAAACGGTTCCCGGGACAGCAGAAGAGACCCAGTACTTC.

The chain recombines TRBV30 with TRBJ1-2; unclear D gene. The length of the CDR3 is 13 residues. Trimming removed 4 bases from V and 4 bases from J, with 13 bases in between. Germline values: CDR1 GTSNPN, CDR2 SVGIG (reference sequence). DNA of the CDR3: TGTGCCTGGACGGGGTCTTCGGCCTATGGCTACACCTTC. As protein: CAWTGSSAYGYTF.

The chain has TRBV4-3 and TRBJ1-2, with D possibly being TRBD1 (5 bases). With 0 bases removed from V and 6 bases from J, the gap between germline ends came to 17 bases. The germline gives CDR1 LGHNA, CDR2 YSLEER. This CDR3 contains 16 residues. The CDR3 loop reads CASSQDTQDDWDGYTF. Written as DNA, the CDR3 is TGCGCCAGCAGCCAAGATACACAGGACGATTGGGATGGCTACACCTTC.

CDR3 DNA: TGCAGCGTTGAAGATACGGGGACAGGGGTAGGAGCTTTCTTT. It is translated as CSVEDTGTGVGAFF. The chain employs TRBV29-1 and TRBJ1-1; 10 bases are shared with TRBD1. Germline CDR1 reads SQVTM; CDR2 reads ANQGSEA. The V segment lost 0 bases and the J segment 10 bases; nucleotides outside the gene matches: 8. The CDR3 is 14 amino acids.

The chain has TRBV30 and TRBJ2-3; D gene ambiguous. The germline V gene encodes CDR1 GTSNPN and CDR2 SVGIG (reference sequence). V lost 1 base and J 2 bases, leaving 7 bases between the germline ends. The CDR3 contains 13 residues. The CDR3 loop is CAWSADTTDTQYF. For the CDR3, the DNA is TGTGCCTGGAGTGCCGACACCACAGATACGCAGTATTTT.

The chain has TRBV29-1 and TRBJ2-1, with TRBD1 identical over 9 bases. J gave up 4 bases and V 5 bases, and 9 bases lay outside the gene matches. Looked up from germline, CDR1 is SQVTM and CDR2 is ANQGSEA. This CDR3 has 15 residues. The chain's CDR3 is CSVMPGQGPYNEQFF. The CDR3 region has the DNA TGCAGCGTTATGCCGGGACAGGGACCTTACAATGAGCAGTTCTTC.